These 11 T cell receptor beta chains were all obtained from the same sample, sequenced in a study of OX40 agonist ivuxolimab in advanced cancers. Assay used: immunoSEQ multiplex PCR; TCRdb lists only in-frame clones, some missing. The sample contains roughly 26,000 clones, approximately 79% of which appear only once. The material sequenced was CD4+ or CD8+ T cells sorted from blood, taken in a trial of the OX40 agonist ivuxolimab. These receptors were taken from an adult with an advanced solid tumor such as melanoma, head and neck, liver or kidney cancer.

This clone has only a few counts. The rearrangement uses TRBV9 and TRBJ1-3; 8 bases line up with TRBD1. The CDR3 contains 15 residues. V gave up 4 bases and J gave up 3 bases; unmatched junction bases: 6. The germline V gene has CDR1 SGDLS and CDR2 YYNGEE. The chain's CDR3 is CASSPTGTGGNTIYF. CDR3 coding DNA: TGTGCCAGCAGCCCCACTGGGACAGGTGGAAACACCATATATTTT. Using reference TRBV9 and TRBJ1-3 for the parts outside the CDR3, the full variable domain is DSGVTQTPKHLITATGQRVTLRCSPRSGDLSVYWYQQSLDQGLQFLIQYYNGEERAKGNILERFSAQQFPDLHSELNLSSLELGDSALYFCASSPTGTGGNTIYFGEGSWLTVV.

The chain carries TRBV7-6 and TRBJ2-7; a possible D gene is TRBD2 (6 bases). V was cut by 5 bases and J by 2 bases, with 16 bases left in between. Germline V gene data show CDR1 as SGHVS and CDR2 as FNYEAQ. There are 15 residues in the CDR3. The CDR3 spells CASSPRSGLPYEQYF. CDR3 sequence (DNA): TGTGCCAGCAGCCCAAGATCGGGACTTCCCTACGAGCAGTACTTC.

In DNA, the CDR3 is TGTGCCAGCAGCGGTAAACTCCGGGACAGGGGTCGCCACTATGGCTACACCTTC. Protein product: CASSGKLRDRGRHYGYTF. The chain couples TRBV21-1 to TRBJ1-2; the tabulated D call, TRBD1, remains unverified against the DNA. TRBV21-1 corresponds to a pseudogene. The CDR3 sequence is 18 residues long.

V and J are TRBV6-5 and TRBJ1-1; D remains ambiguous. The CDR3 is 13 residues long. With 3 bases removed from V and 3 bases from J, the gap between germline ends came to 8 bases. From germline, CDR1 is MNHEY and CDR2 SVGAGI. For the CDR3, the DNA is TGTGCCAGCAGTTATTTTGGAGACACTGAAGCTTTCTTT. Protein: CASSYFGDTEAFF.

In its sample, this clone was seen once. The chain is built from TRBV29-1 and TRBJ1-1, with D possibly matching TRBD1 (6 bases). The V end was cut by 1 base, the J end by 11 bases, with 14 bases between. The CDR3 length is 12 residues. Germline-derived CDR1 and CDR2 are SQVTM and ANQGSEA. CDR3 nucleotide sequence: TGCAGCGTTGAAGGGAACAGGGATCGCGCTTTCTTT. This encodes CSVEGNRDRAFF.

V usage is TRBV6-5 and J usage is TRBJ1-2; no reliable D call. Germline V gives CDR1 MNHEY, CDR2 SVGAGI. The CDR3 covers 13 residues. V was shortened by 0 bases and J by 8 bases, with 10 bases between the two germline ends. The CDR3 region is CASSYSGWNGYTF. In nucleotides, the CDR3 is TGTGCCAGCAGTTACTCCGGCTGGAACGGCTACACCTTC.

The rearrangement links TRBV6-1 to TRBJ2-7; D is perhaps TRBD1 (6 bases). Trimming took off 3 bases at V and 3 bases at J, with 15 bases between the two ends. This CDR3 region has 15 residues. Per germline, CDR1 MNHNS and CDR2 SASEGT. The CDR3 DNA reads as TGTGCCAGCAGTGATTCTATAGGACAGCTCTACGAGCAGTACTTC. Translated, it gives CASSDSIGQLYEQYF.

The rearrangement joins TRBV20-1 to TRBJ2-5; 8 positions agree with TRBD1. CDR1 DFQATT and CDR2 SNEGSKA come from the germline V gene (reference sequence). The CDR3 has 10 residues. The CDR3 nucleotides are TGCAGCGCAGGGGGCTTGACCCAGTACTTC. This gives the protein CSAGGLTQYF.

The chain joins TRBV7-8 to TRBJ2-1; 11 nucleotides line up with TRBD2. This CDR3 spans 14 amino acids. V lost 8 bases, J lost 4 bases, and 4 bases stayed unmatched. Germline CDR1 SGHVS, CDR2 FQNEAQ. The CDR3 protein is CASDLAGGYNEQFF. The CDR3 DNA is TGTGCCAGCGACCTAGCGGGGGGATACAATGAGCAGTTCTTC.

This clone was counted only a few times. This chain links TRBV11-2 with TRBJ2-1; D is perhaps TRBD2 (6 bases). Trimming pared 6 bases from V and 7 bases from J, leaving 19 bases between. Germline CDR1 and CDR2: SGHAT and FQNNGV. This CDR3 comprises 15 residues. The CDR3 coding sequence is TGTGCCAGCAGTCCCGGCCCGGGACTTACAAATGAGCAGTTCTTC. It yields the protein CASSPGPGLTNEQFF.

The chain couples TRBV5-4 to TRBJ1-1; a weak D match, TRBD1 (5 bases). This CDR3 has 12 amino acids. V was clipped by 0 bases and J by 7 bases, with 7 bases between them. Germline-derived CDR1 and CDR2 are SGHNT and YYREEE (reference sequence). The CDR3 region is CASSLGRGEAFF. The DNA for the CDR3 is TGTGCCAGCAGCTTGGGGAGGGGTGAAGCTTTCTTT.